These T cell receptor beta chains were read from a single sample in a study of T cells in Graves' hyperthyroidism and ophthalmopathy. MiXCR, run by TCRdb on the multiplex PCR reads, gives a single entry per CDR3 protein. The sample holds 650,000 to 700,000 distinct CDR3 sequences, 17% seen once. Sequencing was carried out using blood. These receptors were collected from a man between 50 and 59 years old with Graves' hyperthyroidism. Both conserved end residues are part of each CDR3. D genes are given only for firm matches. The size field is filled for only some rows; it gives once, few, many or a size class.

J gene,D gene,clone size,V gene,CDR3 DNA,CDR3 protein
TRBJ1-1,.,many,TRBV6-5,TGTGCCAGCAGTTACTCGGGGAGAACACAAGCTTTCTTT,CASSYSGRTQAFF
TRBJ2-5,TRBD1,many,TRBV3-1,TGTGCCAGCAGCCTTACAGGGGGCGGGCAAGAGACCCAGTACTTC,CASSLTGGGQETQYF
TRBJ2-3,.,.,TRBV13,TGTGCCAGCAGCTCCATTTCAGATACGCAGTATTTT,CASSSISDTQYF
TRBJ2-7,TRBD1,many,TRBV3-1,TGTGCCAGCAGGGACAGGGGGGACCACGAGCAGTACTTC,CASRDRGDHEQYF
TRBJ2-3,TRBD2,.,TRBV15,TGTGCCACCAGCAGAGAAAAGGGGCTAGCGGGAGGGTCAGATACGCAGTATTTT,CATSREKGLAGGSDTQYF
TRBJ2-3,.,few,TRBV29-1,TGCAGCGCGACACCCGGGACCCTTACAGCGGATACGCAGTATTTT,CSATPGTLTADTQYF
TRBJ2-5,.,many,TRBV18,TGTGCCAGCTCACCGCAAGTCGAGCCCCAGTACTTC,CASSPQVEPQYF
TRBJ1-2,TRBD1,once,TRBV19,TGTGCCAGTAGAACACCGGGACAGGGCGTCTATGGCTACACCTTC,CASRTPGQGVYGYTF
TRBJ1-3,.,many,TRBV19,TGTGCCAGTAGTAGGTCAGAGGCGGGCGGAAACACCATATATTTT,CASSRSEAGGNTIYF
TRBJ2-1,.,.,TRBV27,TGTGCCAGCAGTTTATCCCCTGGAGTACCCCAGTTCTTC,CASSLSPGVPQFF
TRBJ1-5,TRBD1,.,TRBV27,TGTGCCAGCAGTTCATATCCGGGACAGTACAATCAGCCCCAGCATTTT,CASSSYPGQYNQPQHF
TRBJ1-1,.,many,TRBV19,TGTGCCAGTACCCAAATGGGCCAACCGAACACTGAAGCTTTCTTT,CASTQMGQPNTEAFF
TRBJ2-7,.,many,TRBV28,TGTGCCAGCAGTTCCCTAGGAACCGCGGAGTTCGAGCAGTACTTC,CASSSLGTAEFEQYF